The 16 T cell receptor beta chains given below trace back to one sample, sequenced in a study of monozygotic twins with inflammatory bowel disease. TCRdb re-called the 5' RACE reads; every CDR3 protein appears as one record, without DNA. Its table records over 35,000 distinct CDR3 sequences. Source material: blood. These receptors were collected from a human donor with ulcerative colitis or Crohn's disease, or a healthy co-twin of an affected twin (not recorded which).

The chain couples TRBV5-6 to TRBJ1-4; the TRBD1 assignment by TCRdb is unverifiable without DNA. The CDR3 sequence is 16 residues long. From germline, CDR1 is SGHDT and CDR2 YYEEEE. This CDR3 reads CASSNEMERGEEKLFF.

This clonotype is labeled medium-sized based on frequency. This sequence joins TRBV10-2 and TRBJ1-5; absent DNA, TCRdb's TRBD1 call cannot be checked. Germline CDR1 is WSHSY and CDR2 is SAAADI. There are 16 residues in the CDR3. The CDR3 loop is CASSESPGNSNQPQHF.

The rearrangement uses TRBV28 and TRBJ1-1. The CDR3 length is 18 residues. Looked up from germline, CDR1 is MDHEN and CDR2 is SYDVKM. CDR3 loop: CASSGKKRRTGRDTEAFF.

This rearrangement joins TRBV5-1 to TRBJ1-3; TCRdb's assignment of TRBD1 cannot be checked, as there is no DNA. The germline V gene has CDR1 SGHRS and CDR2 YFSETQ. This CDR3 has 14 residues. The CDR3 loop reads CASRAGHSGNTIYF.

The V and J genes are TRBV7-2 and TRBJ2-1; the D gene TCRdb calls, TRBD2, cannot be checked with no DNA. Germline values: CDR1 SGHTA, CDR2 FQGNSA. The CDR3 is 16 amino acids. The CDR3 loop reads CASSSQPAGGNNEQFF.

The rearrangement joins TRBV18 to TRBJ2-4. CDR1 and CDR2 from the germline V gene are KGHSH and LQKENI. This CDR3 has 14 residues. The CDR3 here is CASSPPGTKNIQYF.

V and J are TRBV6-1 and TRBJ2-1; TCRdb's D call of TRBD2 is untestable without DNA. The CDR3 contains 17 residues. CDR1 is MNHNS, CDR2 SASEGT, per germline. CDR3: CASSTLKGSGGANEQFF.

V usage is TRBV3-1 and J usage is TRBJ2-1; TCRdb's D call of TRBD1 is untestable without DNA. The germline V gene encodes CDR1 LGHDT and CDR2 YNNKEL (reference sequence). The CDR3 contains 16 residues. CDR3 region: CASSQDLPRFNNEQFF.

The chain is built from TRBV12-5 and TRBJ2-1; the TRBD1 assignment by TCRdb is unverifiable without DNA. CDR1 is LGHNT and CDR2 is FRNRAP in the germline V gene. The CDR3 extends over 15 amino acids. The CDR3 spells CASGGGAMDYNEQFF. Combining the CDR3 with reference TRBV12-5 and TRBJ2-1 gives the whole variable domain DARVTQTPRHKVTEMGQEVTMRCQPILGHNTVFWYRQTMMQGLELLAYFRNRAPLDDSGMPKDRFSAEMPDATLATLKIQPSEPRDSAVYFCASGGGAMDYNEQFFGPGTRLTVL.

The chain carries TRBV15 and TRBJ2-1; there is no DNA to check the TCRdb D call of TRBD2. Germline-derived CDR1 and CDR2 are LNHNV and YYDKDF (reference sequence). The CDR3 is 21 amino acids. CDR3 region: CATSPPPEAAGGYSSYNEQFF. Supplemented by reference TRBV15 and TRBJ2-1, the full variable domain reads DAMVIQNPRYQVTQFGKPVTLSCSQTLNHNVMYWYQQKSSQAPKLLFHYYDKDFNNEADTPDNFQSRRPNTSFCFLDIRSPGLGDTAMYLCATSPPPEAAGGYSSYNEQFFGPGTRLTVL.

The chain employs TRBV6-2 or TRBV6-3 and TRBJ2-6; the D gene TCRdb calls, TRBD1, cannot be checked with no DNA. The length of the CDR3 is 16 residues. Germline values: CDR1 MNHEY, CDR2 SVGEGT. CDR3 sequence reads: CASRQAASSGANVLTF.

This clonotype is labeled medium-sized (0.01 to 0.1%) based on frequency. V is TRBV20-1 and J is TRBJ1-1; without DNA, the TCRdb call of TRBD1 cannot be checked. The CDR3 runs 14 residues. In germline, CDR1 is DFQATT, CDR2 SNEGSKA (reference sequence). The chain's CDR3 is CSARSDRIGTEAFF.

The CDR3 region is CASSSWSETNYGYTF. The chain has TRBV5-6 and TRBJ1-2. This CDR3 has 15 residues. The germline V gene has CDR1 SGHDT and CDR2 YYEEEE. Drawing the rest from reference TRBV5-6 and TRBJ1-2, the complete variable domain is DAGVTQSPTHLIKTRGQQVTLRCSPKSGHDTVSWYQQALGQGPQFIFQYYEEEERQRGNFPDRFSGHQFPNYSSELNVNALLLGDSALYLCASSSWSETNYGYTFGSGTRLTVV.

This chain uses TRBV7-9 with TRBJ1-3; TCRdb designates TRBD1, a call that cannot be tested without DNA. This CDR3 contains 14 residues. The germline V gene encodes CDR1 SEHNR and CDR2 FQNEAQ (reference sequence). CDR3 sequence: CASSTGSSGNTIYF. Drawing the rest from reference TRBV7-9 and TRBJ1-3, the complete variable domain is DTGVSQNPRHKITKRGQNVTFRCDPISEHNRLYWYRQTLGQGPEFLTYFQNEAQLEKSRLLSDRFSAERPKGSFSTLEIQRTEQGDSAMYLCASSTGSSGNTIYFGEGSWLTVV.

This chain links TRBV5-1 with TRBJ2-7. This CDR3 is built from 15 residues. CDR1 is SGHRS, CDR2 YFSETQ, per germline. CDR3 region: CASSFGTVNAYEQYF.

The chain's CDR3 is CASSLGSGDMNTEAFF. The gene calls are TRBV5-1 and TRBJ1-1. This CDR3 comprises 16 residues. Per germline, CDR1 SGHRS and CDR2 YFSETQ.